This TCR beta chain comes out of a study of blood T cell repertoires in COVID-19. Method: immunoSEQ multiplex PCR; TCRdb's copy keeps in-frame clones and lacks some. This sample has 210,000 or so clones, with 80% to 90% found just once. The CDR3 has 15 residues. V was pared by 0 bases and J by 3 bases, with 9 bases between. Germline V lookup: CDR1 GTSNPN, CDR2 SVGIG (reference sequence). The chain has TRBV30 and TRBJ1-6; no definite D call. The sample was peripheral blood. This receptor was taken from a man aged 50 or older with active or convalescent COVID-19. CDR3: CAWSVRGRYNSPLHF. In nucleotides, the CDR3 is TGTGCCTGGAGTGTACGGGGTCGCTATAATTCACCCCTCCACTTT.